This TCR beta chain was captured in a study of blood T cell dynamics during melanoma immunotherapy. Time point meaning: week 3, after first cycle of checkpoint inhibitor. At 12 weeks after first infusion, RECIST 1.1 defined response for most patients. No patient had earlier systemic cancer treatment, concurrent immunosuppressants, or another active cancer. The data were produced by immunoSEQ multiplex PCR, yet TCRdb's version contains in-frame clones alone and is incomplete. The sample includes over 8,000 clones, 88% of them seen just once. The V end was cut by 0 bases, the J end by 0 bases, with 12 bases between. The CDR3 is made up of 16 amino acids. Germline loops: CDR1 SGHRS, CDR2 YFSETQ.

The V call is TRBV5-1, the J call TRBJ1-1; D is perhaps TRBD1 (6 bases). This receptor was identified in a human donor with melanoma. Source: blood, taken from a patient treated with checkpoint blockade. For the CDR3, the DNA is TGCGCCAGCAGCTTGGGAACAGGGATCATGAACACTGAAGCTTTCTTT. As protein: CASSLGTGIMNTEAFF.